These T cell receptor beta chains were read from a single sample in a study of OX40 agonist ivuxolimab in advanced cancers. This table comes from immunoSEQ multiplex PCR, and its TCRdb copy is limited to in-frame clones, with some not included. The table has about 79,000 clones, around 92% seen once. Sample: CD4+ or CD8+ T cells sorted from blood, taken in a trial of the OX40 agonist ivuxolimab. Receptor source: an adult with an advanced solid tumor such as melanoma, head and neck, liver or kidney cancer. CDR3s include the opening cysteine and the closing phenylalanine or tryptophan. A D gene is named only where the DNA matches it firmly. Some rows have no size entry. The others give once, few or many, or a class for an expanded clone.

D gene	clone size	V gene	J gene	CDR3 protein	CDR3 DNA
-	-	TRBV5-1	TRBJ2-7	CASGHSSYEQYF	TGCGCCAGCGGACACAGCTCCTACGAGCAGTACTTC
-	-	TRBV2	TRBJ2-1	CASQNSGGQNNEQFF	TGTGCCAGCCAAAATTCGGGGGGCCAAAATAATGAGCAGTTCTTC
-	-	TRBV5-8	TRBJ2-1	CASSAGYNEQFF	TGTGCCAGCAGCGCCGGTTACAATGAGCAGTTCTTC
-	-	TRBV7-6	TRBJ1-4	CASSSRQPNEKLFF	TGTGCCAGCAGCTCCCGACAGCCTAATGAAAAACTGTTTTTT
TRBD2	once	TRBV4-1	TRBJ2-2	CASSQVAGGTGELFF	TGCGCCAGCAGCCAAGTCGCGGGGGGCACCGGGGAGCTGTTTTTT
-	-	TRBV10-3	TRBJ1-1	CAISDAGLNTEAFF	TGTGCCATCAGTGATGCCGGCTTGAACACTGAAGCTTTCTTT
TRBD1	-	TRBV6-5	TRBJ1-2	CASRTGGWDGYTF	TGTGCCAGCAGGACAGGGGGCTGGGACGGCTACACCTTC
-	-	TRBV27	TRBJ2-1	CASSLSSWNEQFF	TGTGCCAGCAGTTTATCTTCGTGGAATGAGCAGTTCTTC
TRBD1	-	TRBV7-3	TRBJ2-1	CASSRLGTGQGLTDNEQFF	TGTGCCAGCAGCCGGCTGGGGACAGGGCAGGGGCTAACGGACAATGAGCAGTTCTTC
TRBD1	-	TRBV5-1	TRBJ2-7	CASSYQGVAYEQYF	TGCGCCAGCAGCTACCAGGGGGTAGCCTACGAGCAGTACTTC
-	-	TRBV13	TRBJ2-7	CASSQRWGAYEQYF	TGTGCCAGCAGCCAAAGGTGGGGGGCGTACGAGCAGTACTTC
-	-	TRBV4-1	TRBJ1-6	CASSQVGGEDNSPLHF	TGCGCCAGCAGCCAGGTGGGTGGGGAAGATAATTCACCCCTCCACTTT
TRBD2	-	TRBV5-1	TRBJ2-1	CASSSSGGAGGEQFF	TGCGCCAGCAGCTCTAGCGGGGGGGCCGGTGGTGAGCAGTTCTTC
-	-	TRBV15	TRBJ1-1	CATSSYEQGNTEAFF	TGTGCCACCAGCAGCTACGAACAGGGGAACACTGAAGCTTTCTTT
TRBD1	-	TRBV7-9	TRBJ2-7	CASSTATGVSSYEQYF	TGTGCCAGCAGCACCGCGACAGGGGTAAGCTCCTACGAGCAGTACTTC
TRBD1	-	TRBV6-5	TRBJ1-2	CASSPGTGGAGGYTF	TGTGCCAGCAGTCCCGGGACAGGGGGCGCGGGTGGCTACACCTTC
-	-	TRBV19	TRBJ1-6	CASSIDPRLPLRGNSPLHF	TGTGCCAGTAGTATAGATCCAAGGCTGCCCCTTCGGGGCAATTCACCCCTCCACTTT
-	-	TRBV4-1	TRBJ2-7	CASSQGGYENSYEQYF	TGCGCCAGCAGCCAGGGGGGATATGAGAATTCCTACGAGCAGTACTTC
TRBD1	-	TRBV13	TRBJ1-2	CASSLQGAAGEGYYGYTF	TGTGCCAGCAGCCTACAGGGGGCCGCGGGGGAGGGCTACTATGGCTACACCTTC
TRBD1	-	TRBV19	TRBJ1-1	CASSTPDRGPEAFF	TGTGCCAGTAGTACCCCAGACAGGGGCCCTGAAGCTTTCTTT
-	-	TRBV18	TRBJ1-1	CASSLPGPSNTEAFF	TGTGCCAGCTCACTTCCCGGACCGTCGAACACTGAAGCTTTCTTT
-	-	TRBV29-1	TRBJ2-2	CSVGVPTGELFF	TGCAGCGTTGGAGTCCCAACCGGGGAGCTGTTTTTT
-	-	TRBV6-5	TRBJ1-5	CASRPGSSAAQHF	TGTGCCAGCAGACCGGGATCGTCGGCAGCCCAGCATTTT
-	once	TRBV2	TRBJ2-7	CASSAGHPQGYEQYF	TGTGCCAGCAGCGCGGGACACCCCCAGGGATACGAGCAGTACTTC
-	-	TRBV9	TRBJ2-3	CASSAPSLQDTQYF	TGTGCCAGCAGCGCCCCTAGTCTACAGGATACGCAGTATTTT
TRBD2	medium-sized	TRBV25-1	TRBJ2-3	CASSDLNAGTKGTDTQYF	TGTGCCAGCAGTGACCTAAACGCCGGGACTAAGGGCACAGATACGCAGTATTTT